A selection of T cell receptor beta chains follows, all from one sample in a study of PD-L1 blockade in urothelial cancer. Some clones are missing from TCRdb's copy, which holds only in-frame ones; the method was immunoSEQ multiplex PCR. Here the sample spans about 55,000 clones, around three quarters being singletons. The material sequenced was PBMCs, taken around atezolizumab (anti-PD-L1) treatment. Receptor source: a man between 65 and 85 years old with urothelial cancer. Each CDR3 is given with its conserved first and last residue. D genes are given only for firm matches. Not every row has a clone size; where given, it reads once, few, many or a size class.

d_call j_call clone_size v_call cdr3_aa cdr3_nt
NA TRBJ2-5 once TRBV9 CASSPAARQETQYF TGTGCCAGCAGCCCAGCGGCACGGCAAGAGACCCAGTACTTC
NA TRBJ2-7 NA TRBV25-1 CASSEYYSPYEQYF TGTGCCAGCAGTGAATACTACAGCCCCTACGAGCAGTACTTC
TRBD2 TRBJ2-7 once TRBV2 CASSGTRIEQYF TGTGCCAGCAGTGGGACTAGAATCGAGCAGTACTTC
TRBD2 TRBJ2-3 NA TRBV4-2 CASSQGIPTSGRDTQYF TGTGCCAGCAGCCAAGGCATCCCCACTAGCGGGAGAGATACGCAGTATTTT
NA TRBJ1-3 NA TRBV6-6 CASSWGQGRGNTIYF TGTGCCAGCAGTTGGGGTCAGGGGAGGGGGAACACCATATATTTT
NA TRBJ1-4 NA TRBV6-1 CASKDTGATNEKLFF TGTGCCAGCAAAGATACAGGCGCGACTAATGAAAAACTGTTTTTT
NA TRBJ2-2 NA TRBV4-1 CASRERETGELFF TGCGCCAGCAGAGAAAGGGAGACCGGGGAGCTGTTTTTT
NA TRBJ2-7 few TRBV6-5 CATRQSSYEQYF TGTGCCACCCGACAGAGCTCCTACGAGCAGTACTTC
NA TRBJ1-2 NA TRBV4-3 CASSPRGGYGYTF TGCGCCAGCAGCCCCCGGGGGGGCTATGGCTACACCTTC
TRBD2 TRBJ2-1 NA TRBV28 CASSPPASGNNEQFF TGTGCCAGCAGTCCCCCCGCTAGCGGAAACAATGAGCAGTTCTTC
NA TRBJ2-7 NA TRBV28 CASSLGGPGYEQYF TGTGCCAGCAGTTTGGGTGGTCCGGGCTACGAGCAGTACTTC
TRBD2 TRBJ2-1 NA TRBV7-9 CASSRWTSGIYNEQFF TGTGCCAGCAGCAGGTGGACTAGCGGGATTTACAATGAGCAGTTCTTC
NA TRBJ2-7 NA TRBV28 CASSPLAYTYEQYF TGTGCCAGCTCACCTTTAGCGTACACCTACGAGCAGTACTTC
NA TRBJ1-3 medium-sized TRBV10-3 CAVRQPSGNTIYF TGTGCCGTCCGACAGCCCTCTGGAAACACCATATATTTT